This TCR beta chain was identified during a study of patients and donors after allogeneic stem cell transplantation. TCRdb analysed the RT-PCR reads with MiXCR anew, one entry per CDR3 protein. The sample yields some 200,000 distinct CDR3 sequences, 41% seen once. The CDR3 covers 14 residues. V lost 3 bases to trimming and J lost 8 bases; unmatched junction nucleotides: 6. Germline V gives CDR1 SGHRS, CDR2 YFSETQ. The chain has TRBV5-1 and TRBJ1-4; 8 bases align to TRBD1. Material: blood, either unsorted or a sorted T cell fraction (not recorded which). This receptor was taken from a human donor who was either an allogeneic HSCT recipient or a stem cell or donor lymphocyte infusion donor (not recorded which). It is not recorded whose cells these are; they may come from a transplant donor. The DNA for the CDR3 is TGCGCCAGCAGCTCCGGACAGGGTTGGGAAAAACTGTTTTTT. Its protein product is CASSSGQGWEKLFF.